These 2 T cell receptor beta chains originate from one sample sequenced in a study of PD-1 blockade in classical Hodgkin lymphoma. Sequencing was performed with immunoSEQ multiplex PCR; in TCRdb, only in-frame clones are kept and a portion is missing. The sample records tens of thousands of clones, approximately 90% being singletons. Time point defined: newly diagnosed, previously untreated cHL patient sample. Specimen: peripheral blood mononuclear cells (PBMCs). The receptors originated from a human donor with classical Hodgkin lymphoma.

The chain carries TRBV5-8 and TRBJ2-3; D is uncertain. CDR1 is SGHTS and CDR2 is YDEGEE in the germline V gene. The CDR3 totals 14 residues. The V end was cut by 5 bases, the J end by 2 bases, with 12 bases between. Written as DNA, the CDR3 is TGTGCCAGCAGGAAGGGTTTGGCCACAGATACGCAGTATTTT. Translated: CASRKGLATDTQYF. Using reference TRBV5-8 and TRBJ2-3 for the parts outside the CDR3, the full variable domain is EAGVTQSPTHLIKTRGQQATLRCSPISGHTSVYWYQQALGLGLQFLLWYDEGEERNRGNFPPRFSGRQFPNYSSELNVNALELEDSALYLCASRKGLATDTQYFGPGTRLTVL.

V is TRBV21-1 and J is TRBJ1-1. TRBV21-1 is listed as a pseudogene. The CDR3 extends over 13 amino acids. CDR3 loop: CADRAGVDIQAFF. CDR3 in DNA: TGTGCCGACCGAGCGGGGGTGGATATCCAAGCTTTCTTT.